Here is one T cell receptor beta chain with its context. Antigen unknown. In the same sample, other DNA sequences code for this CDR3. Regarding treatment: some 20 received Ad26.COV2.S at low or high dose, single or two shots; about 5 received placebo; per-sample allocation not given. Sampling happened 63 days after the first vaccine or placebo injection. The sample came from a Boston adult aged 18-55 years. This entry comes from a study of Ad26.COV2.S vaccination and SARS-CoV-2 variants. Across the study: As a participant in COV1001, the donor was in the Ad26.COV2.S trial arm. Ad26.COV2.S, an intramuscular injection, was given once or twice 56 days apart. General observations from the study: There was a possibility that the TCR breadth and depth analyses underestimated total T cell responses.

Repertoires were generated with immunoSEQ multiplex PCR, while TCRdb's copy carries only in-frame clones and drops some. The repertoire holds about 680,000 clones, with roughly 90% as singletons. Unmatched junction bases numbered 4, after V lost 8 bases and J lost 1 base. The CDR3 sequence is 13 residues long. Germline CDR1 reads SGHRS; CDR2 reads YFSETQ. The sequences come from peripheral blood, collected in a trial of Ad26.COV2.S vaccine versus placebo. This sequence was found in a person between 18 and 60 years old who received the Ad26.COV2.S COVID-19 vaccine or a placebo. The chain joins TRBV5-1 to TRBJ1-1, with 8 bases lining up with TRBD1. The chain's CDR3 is CASQGAENTEAFF. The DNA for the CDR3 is TGCGCCAGTCAGGGGGCGGAGAACACTGAAGCTTTCTTT.